These 29 T cell receptor beta chains were all obtained from the same sample, sequenced in a study of T cells after yellow fever vaccination. TCRdb independently ran MiXCR on the 5' RACE reads; one entry per CDR3 protein. The sample comprises approximately 31,000 distinct CDR3 sequences, 8% to 11% of which are singletons, and 12% rests with the top ten. Sample: PBMCs, either bulk or a sorted T-cell subset (CD4+, CD8+, memory, or dextramer-sorted; not recorded which), taken approximately 15 days after the first yellow fever vaccination. The source of these receptors is a young man who received the YFV17D yellow fever vaccine.

This clonotype has ten or more counts. The gene calls are TRBV18 and TRBJ1-4, with 10 bases lining up with TRBD1. This CDR3 contains 15 residues. Per the germline V gene, CDR1 is KGHSH and CDR2 is LQKENI. Trimming cost V 6 bases and J 6 bases; bases outside gene matches: 7. CDR3 in amino acids: CASSPRQGAYEKLFF. The CDR3 DNA reads TGTGCCAGCTCGCCCCGACAGGGGGCTTATGAAAAACTGTTTTTT.

Details on this clonotype: This sequence may be a read error, since a much larger clone differs from it by one base. This chain connects TRBV7-2 to TRBJ2-1, with a possible D match to TRBD2 (6 bases). V was trimmed by 5 bases and J by 8 bases, leaving 13 bases between them. Germline V lookup: CDR1 SGHTA, CDR2 FQGNSA. This CDR3 is 13 amino acids long. The CDR3 here is CASSPQLADEQFF. The CDR3, as DNA: TGTGCCAGCAGCCCCCAACTAGCCGATGAGCAGTTCTTC.

Ten or more counts support this clonotype. CDR3 bases: TGTGCCAGCAGCTTACAAGAGACCCAGTACTTC. It is translated as CASSLQETQYF. The chain combines TRBV2 with TRBJ2-5, with no clear D. Trimming cost V 6 bases and J 2 bases, with 4 bases left between them. The CDR3 is 11 amino acids. Germline V gives CDR1 SNHLY, CDR2 FYNNEI.

This clonotype was seen at least ten times. This chain joins TRBV7-9 and TRBJ2-1; 9 bases align to TRBD1. Germline CDR1 is SEHNR and CDR2 is FQNEAQ (reference sequence). The ends lost 3 bases at V and 8 bases at J; junction bases unmatched: 2. This CDR3 region has 13 residues. Written as DNA, the CDR3 is TGTGCCAGCAGCTTTACAGGGGGCGATGAGCAGTTCTTC. This translates into CASSFTGGDEQFF.

This clonotype was observed many times. This CDR3 is CASSLTGFGTGELFF. As DNA, the CDR3 is TGCGCCAGCAGCTTGACTGGGTTCGGCACCGGGGAGCTGTTTTTT. The V and J genes are TRBV5-1 and TRBJ2-2, with unresolved D. V gave up 1 base and J gave up 4 bases, with 11 bases separating them. The CDR3 has 15 amino acids. The germline CDR1 and CDR2 sequences are SGHRS and YFSETQ.

This clonotype was picked up many times. The V and J genes are TRBV5-1 and TRBJ2-7, with D possibly being TRBD1 (6 bases). The CDR3 extends over 13 amino acids. Trimming removed 4 bases at V and 7 bases at J, with 15 bases between. CDR1 is SGHRS, CDR2 YFSETQ, per germline. The CDR3 sequence: CASSIDQTGEQYF. For the CDR3, the DNA is TGCGCCAGCAGCATCGATCAAACAGGGGAGCAGTACTTC.

Many counts were recorded for this clonotype. The chain links TRBV27 to TRBJ2-5; 10 nucleotides line up with TRBD2. The CDR3 runs 18 residues. Germline V gene lookup returns CDR1 MNHEY and CDR2 SMNVEV (reference sequence). With V trimmed by 5 bases and J by 3 bases, 15 bases remained unmatched. The CDR3 nucleotides read TGTGCCAGCAGTGGTCGAGGACTAGCGGTTTTTGATAAAGAGACCCAGTACTTC. Translation gives CASSGRGLAVFDKETQYF.

This rearrangement joins TRBV20-1 to TRBJ2-2, with D hard to call. Trimming left V 0 bases short and J 7 bases short, with 9 bases between. CDR3 length: 13 amino acids. Germline CDR1 and CDR2: DFQATT and SNEGSKA (reference sequence). CDR3 sequence reads: CSAREGVGGELFF. In DNA, the CDR3 is TGCAGTGCTAGAGAGGGTGTGGGCGGGGAGCTGTTTTTT.

This clonotype was seen ten or more times. The rearrangement links TRBV5-6 to TRBJ2-3; D is unresolved. Germline-derived CDR1 and CDR2 are SGHDT and YYEEEE. The ends were cut back, 4 bases at V and 3 bases at J, with 6 bases in the middle. CDR3 length equals 12 residues. The DNA for the CDR3 is TGTGCCAGCAGCCTTACTACAGATACGCAGTATTTT. Protein sequence: CASSLTTDTQYF.

This clonotype was seen at least ten times. The rearrangement links TRBV4-3 to TRBJ2-7; 9 bases are shared with TRBD1. After removal of 0 bases from V and 4 bases from J, the junction contained 7 bases not matched to a gene. Germline V gene data show CDR1 as LGHNA and CDR2 as YSLEER. The CDR3 has 16 residues. This chain's CDR3 is CASSQDLTGGAYEQYF. CDR3 nucleotides: TGCGCCAGCAGCCAAGATCTTACAGGGGGCGCGTACGAGCAGTACTTC.

This clonotype was seen at least ten times. J is TRBJ1-1 and V is TRBV4-3, with TRBD1 as a possible D gene (5 bases). V lost 0 bases and J lost 11, with 19 bases in between. Per germline, CDR1 LGHNA and CDR2 YSLEER. The CDR3 contains 15 residues. The CDR3 loop reads CASSQESWGMLRAFF. In nucleotides, the CDR3 is TGCGCCAGCAGCCAAGAGAGTTGGGGGATGCTAAGGGCTTTCTTT.

This clonotype was counted many times. The rearrangement joins TRBV27 to TRBJ1-6; maybe TRBD1 (5 bases). Trimming stripped 6 bases from V and 9 bases from J, with 18 bases between. Germline V lookup: CDR1 MNHEY, CDR2 SMNVEV (reference sequence). This CDR3 comprises 15 residues. The DNA of the CDR3 is TGTGCCAGCAGGGCGAGACAGTCCCTTTCTTCACCCCTCCACTTT. This translates into CASRARQSLSSPLHF.

There are many counts of this clonotype. The chain has TRBV5-1 and TRBJ1-5; no reliable D call. The CDR3 has 14 amino acids. CDR1 is SGHRS, CDR2 YFSETQ, per germline. V lost 4 bases and J lost 1, with 9 bases in between. CDR3 DNA sequence: TGCGCCAGCAGCAAGGATGGGAGCAATCAGCCCCAGCATTTT. This translates into CASSKDGSNQPQHF.

This clonotype was observed many times. V usage is TRBV5-1 and J usage is TRBJ2-2; possibly TRBD1 for D (5 bases). V lost 2 bases, J lost 7 bases, and 12 bases lay in between. The CDR3 spans 14 residues. CDR1 and CDR2 (germline): SGHRS, YFSETQ. CDR3 loop: CASSFSQGGGELFF. The CDR3 DNA is TGCGCCAGCAGCTTCTCGCAGGGCGGCGGGGAGCTGTTTTTT.

This clonotype was seen many times. The DNA of the CDR3 is TGTGCCAGCAGCTTTTGGGGTTTGGACAATGAGCAGTTCTTC. Protein: CASSFWGLDNEQFF. J is TRBJ2-1 and V is TRBV7-9; unclear D gene. The V and J ends lost 3 bases and 5 bases respectively, with 11 bases between them. The CDR3 has 14 amino acids. Germline V gene sequence: CDR1 SEHNR, CDR2 FQNEAQ (reference sequence).

This clonotype was seen many times. The chain has TRBV20-1 and TRBJ1-1; 8 nucleotides match TRBD1. This CDR3 is built from 14 residues. Germline trimming cut 4 bases from V and 6 bases from J; bases unmatched to any gene: 10. Germline V CDR1 and CDR2: DFQATT, SNEGSKA (reference sequence). The CDR3 loop reads CSAISGTGSSEAFF. The CDR3 DNA is TGCAGTGCTATTTCGGGGACAGGTAGTTCTGAAGCTTTCTTT.

The chain recombines TRBV5-1 with TRBJ1-1; the D is unclear. The V end lost 0 bases, the J end lost 0 bases, and 9 bases lay between the germline ends. The CDR3 is 15 amino acids. Germline lookup yields CDR1 SGHRS and CDR2 YFSETQ. The CDR3 spells CASSLGHSMNTEAFF. DNA for the CDR3: TGCGCCAGCAGCTTGGGACACTCCATGAACACTGAAGCTTTCTTT.

This clonotype was detected many times. This chain links TRBV4-2 with TRBJ1-5, with D possibly being TRBD1 (5 bases). Germline V CDR1 and CDR2: LGHNA, YNFKEQ. V was shortened by 0 bases and J by 3 bases, with 12 bases between the two germline ends. The CDR3 is 16 amino acids. CDR3 sequence (DNA): TGTGCCAGCAGCCAAGATCCGGGGACCGACAATCAGCCCCAGCATTTT. As protein: CASSQDPGTDNQPQHF.

This clonotype was counted ten times or more. The chain couples TRBV12-3 or TRBV12-4 to TRBJ2-7; D might be TRBD2 (5 bases). This CDR3 has 14 residues. Trimming took off 6 bases at V and 0 bases at J, with 12 bases between the two ends. CDR3 coding DNA: TGTGCCAGCAGCCCCCGACTAAACTCCTACGAGCAGTACTTC. Protein sequence: CASSPRLNSYEQYF.

This clonotype occurred many times. This chain links TRBV20-1 with TRBJ2-3, with TRBD2 as a possible D gene (6 bases). The V end lost 2 bases, the J end lost 2 bases, and 14 bases lay between the germline ends. The CDR3 runs 15 residues. Germline CDR1 DFQATT, CDR2 SNEGSKA (reference sequence). CDR3 coding DNA: TGCAGTGCTAGACCCGGGGGTCGGGCCACAGATACGCAGTATTTT. The encoded protein is CSARPGGRATDTQYF.

This clonotype has a count of ten or more. V usage is TRBV4-3 and J usage is TRBJ2-7, with a possible D match to TRBD2 (6 bases). The germline V gene encodes CDR1 LGHNA and CDR2 YSLEER. The CDR3 totals 15 residues. The germline V and J ends were trimmed by 2 bases and 3 bases, with 14 bases remaining between them. CDR3 sequence: CASSQYSYGSYEQYF. For the CDR3, the DNA is TGCGCCAGCAGCCAATATTCTTACGGGAGCTACGAGCAGTACTTC.

This clonotype was found many times. V gene TRBV7-2 combines with J gene TRBJ2-1; 7 nucleotides agree with TRBD1. This CDR3 region has 14 residues. V was pared by 3 bases and J by 7 bases, with 6 bases of the junction left unmatched. Per the germline V gene, CDR1 is SGHTA and CDR2 is FQGNSA. CDR3 sequence: CASSFWTGLNEQFF. The CDR3 DNA is TGTGCCAGCAGCTTCTGGACAGGCTTAAATGAGCAGTTCTTC.

This clonotype came up many times. The chain uses TRBV12-3 or TRBV12-4 and TRBJ2-3; D is possibly TRBD2 (7 bases). The CDR3 has 13 amino acids. CDR3 region: CAGGGSLTDTQYF. The CDR3 nucleotides read TGTGCGGGGGGGGGCAGCCTCACAGATACGCAGTATTTT.

The rearrangement links TRBV20-1 to TRBJ1-5, with a possible D match to TRBD1 (6 bases). The CDR3 consists of 13 residues. The V end lost 3 bases, the J end lost 1 base, and 7 bases lay between the germline ends. Germline assignment: CDR1 DFQATT and CDR2 SNEGSKA (reference sequence). CDR3 DNA sequence: TGCAGTGCTAGCCAGGGGAGCAATCAGCCCCAGCATTTT. It translates to CSASQGSNQPQHF.

This clonotype was recorded many times. The gene calls are TRBV7-9 and TRBJ2-2; D is unresolved. V shed 5 bases and J shed 14 bases, with 12 bases lying between them. Germline loops: CDR1 SEHNR, CDR2 FQNEAQ (reference sequence). This CDR3 contains 11 residues. CDR3 coding DNA: TGTGCCAGCAGCCAGAAACTATACCTGTTTTTT. This gives the protein CASSQKLYLFF.

This clonotype was seen at least ten times. The rearrangement links TRBV4-2 to TRBJ2-7, with a possible D match to TRBD1 (6 bases). The V and J ends lost 0 bases and 3 bases respectively, with 15 bases between them. Germline loops: CDR1 LGHNA, CDR2 YNFKEQ. This CDR3 region has 16 residues. This CDR3 reads CASSQDLEQGVYEQYF. The DNA for the CDR3 is TGTGCCAGCAGCCAAGATCTAGAACAGGGTGTCTACGAGCAGTACTTC.

This clonotype was seen at least ten times. The chain combines TRBV20-1 with TRBJ1-1; D uncertain. V was trimmed by 3 bases and J by 0 bases, leaving 14 bases between them. This CDR3 is built from 15 residues. CDR1 and CDR2 from the germline V gene are DFQATT and SNEGSKA (reference sequence). This chain's CDR3 is CSASHALRMNTEAFF. The CDR3 nucleotides are TGCAGTGCTAGCCACGCCTTGAGGATGAACACTGAAGCTTTCTTT.

This clonotype was recorded at least ten times. The V gene is TRBV5-5, the J gene TRBJ1-3, with 8 bases identical to TRBD1. V dropped 4 bases and J dropped 4; count of bases not matched to a gene: 1. Germline CDR1 is SGHKS and CDR2 is YYEKEE (reference sequence). CDR3 length equals 13 residues. CDR3 in amino acids: CASSGDRGNTIYF. In nucleotides, the CDR3 is TGTGCCAGCAGCGGGGACAGGGGAAACACCATATATTTT.

Ten or more counts support this clonotype. The gene calls are TRBV20-1 and TRBJ1-2, with D tentatively TRBD1 (6 bases). The CDR3 has 16 amino acids. V gave up 3 bases and J gave up 0 bases, with 17 bases separating them. Looked up from germline, CDR1 is DFQATT and CDR2 is SNEGSKA (reference sequence). This CDR3 reads CSARSRDTTSNYGYTF. CDR3 in DNA: TGCAGTGCTAGGTCCCGGGACACTACTTCTAACTATGGCTACACCTTC.